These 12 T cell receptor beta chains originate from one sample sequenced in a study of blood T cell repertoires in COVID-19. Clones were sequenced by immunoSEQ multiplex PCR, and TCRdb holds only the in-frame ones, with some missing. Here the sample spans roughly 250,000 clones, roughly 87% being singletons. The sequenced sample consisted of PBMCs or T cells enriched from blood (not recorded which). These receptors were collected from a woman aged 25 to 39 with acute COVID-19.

The CDR3 DNA is TGTGCCAGCAGTTCCGGGACTAGCGATGAGCAGTTCTTC. Its translation: CASSSGTSDEQFF. The genes are TRBV27 and TRBJ2-1, with 10 bases matching TRBD2. The germline V gene encodes CDR1 MNHEY and CDR2 SMNVEV (reference sequence). The CDR3 sequence is 13 residues long. The V gene end was trimmed by 4 bases and the J gene end by 8 bases; junction bases not matched to a gene: 2.

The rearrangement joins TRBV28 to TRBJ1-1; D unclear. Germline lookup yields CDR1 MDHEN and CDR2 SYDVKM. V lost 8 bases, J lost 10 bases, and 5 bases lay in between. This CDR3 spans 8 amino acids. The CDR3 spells CASPVAFF. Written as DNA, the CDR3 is TGTGCCAGCCCCGTAGCTTTCTTT.

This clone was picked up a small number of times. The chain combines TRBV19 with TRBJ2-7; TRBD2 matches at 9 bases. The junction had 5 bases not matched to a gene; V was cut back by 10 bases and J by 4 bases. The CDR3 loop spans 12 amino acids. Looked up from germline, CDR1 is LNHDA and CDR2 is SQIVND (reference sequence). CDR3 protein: CATVAGDYEQYF. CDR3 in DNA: TGTGCCACGGTAGCGGGAGATTACGAGCAGTACTTC.

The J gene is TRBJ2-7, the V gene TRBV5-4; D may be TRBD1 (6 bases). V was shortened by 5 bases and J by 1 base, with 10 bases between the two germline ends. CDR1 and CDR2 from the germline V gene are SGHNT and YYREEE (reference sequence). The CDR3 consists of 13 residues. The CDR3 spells CASSRGQSYEQYF. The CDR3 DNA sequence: TGTGCCAGCAGTCGAGGACAGTCCTACGAGCAGTACTTC.

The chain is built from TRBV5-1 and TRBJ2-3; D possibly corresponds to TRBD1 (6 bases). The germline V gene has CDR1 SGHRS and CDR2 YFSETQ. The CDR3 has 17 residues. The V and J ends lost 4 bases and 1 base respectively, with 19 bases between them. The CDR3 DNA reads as TGCGCCAGCAGCATAACTCAAACAGGGTACCGCACAGATACGCAGTATTTT. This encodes CASSITQTGYRTDTQYF.

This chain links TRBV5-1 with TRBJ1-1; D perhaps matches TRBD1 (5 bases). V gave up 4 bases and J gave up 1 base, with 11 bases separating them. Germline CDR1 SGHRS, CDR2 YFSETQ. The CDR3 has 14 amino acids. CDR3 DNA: TGCGCCAGCAGCATCAGGGTGGAGAACACTGAAGCTTTCTTT. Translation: CASSIRVENTEAFF.

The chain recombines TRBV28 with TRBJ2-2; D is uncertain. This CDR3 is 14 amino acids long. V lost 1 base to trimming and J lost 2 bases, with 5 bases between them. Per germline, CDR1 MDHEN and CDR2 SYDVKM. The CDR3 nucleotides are TGTGCCAGCAGTTTATCCTACAACACCGGGGAGCTGTTTTTT. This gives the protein CASSLSYNTGELFF.

CDR3 coding DNA: TGTGCCAGCAGAACTAACCTGGGCCAAGAGACCCAGTACTTC. Translation: CASRTNLGQETQYF. V is TRBV11-2 and J is TRBJ2-5; D is undetermined. Germline CDR1 reads SGHAT; CDR2 reads FQNNGV. The CDR3 loop spans 14 amino acids. Trimming shortened V by 6 bases and J by 1 base, and 12 bases separated the two germline ends.

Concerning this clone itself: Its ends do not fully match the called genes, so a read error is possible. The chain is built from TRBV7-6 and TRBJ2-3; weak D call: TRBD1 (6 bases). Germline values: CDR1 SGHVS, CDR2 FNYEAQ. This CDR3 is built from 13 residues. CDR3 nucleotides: TGTGCCAGCAGCTTATCCAGGGGCGATAAGCAGTATTTT. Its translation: CASSLSRGDKQYF.

The CDR3 spells CASSLDGSTNYGYTF. The CDR3 region has the DNA TGTGCCAGCAGCTTAGACGGGAGCACTAACTATGGCTACACCTTC. This rearrangement joins TRBV11-2 to TRBJ1-2; D is ambiguous. The V and J ends lost 0 bases and 0 bases respectively, with 8 bases between them. The CDR3 is made up of 15 amino acids. The germline V gene has CDR1 SGHAT and CDR2 FQNNGV.

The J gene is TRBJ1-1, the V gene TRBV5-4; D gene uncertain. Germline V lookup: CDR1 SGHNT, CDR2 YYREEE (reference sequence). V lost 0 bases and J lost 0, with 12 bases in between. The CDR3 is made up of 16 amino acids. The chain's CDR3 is CASSLASYSLNTEAFF. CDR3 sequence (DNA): TGTGCCAGCAGCTTGGCTTCCTACAGCCTGAACACTGAAGCTTTCTTT.

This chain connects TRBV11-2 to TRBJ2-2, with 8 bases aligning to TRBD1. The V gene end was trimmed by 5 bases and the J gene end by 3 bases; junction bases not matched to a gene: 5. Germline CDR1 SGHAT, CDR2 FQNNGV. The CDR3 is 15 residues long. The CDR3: CASSQRTGYTGELFF. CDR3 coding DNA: TGTGCCAGCAGCCAGAGGACAGGGTACACCGGGGAGCTGTTTTTT. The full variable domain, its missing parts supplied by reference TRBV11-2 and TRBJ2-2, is EAGVAQSPRYKIIEKRQSVAFWCNPISGHATLYWYQQILGQGPKLLIQFQNNGVVDDSQLPKDRFSAERLKGVDSTLKIQPAKLEDSAVYLCASSQRTGYTGELFFGEGSRLTVL.